The 14 T cell receptor beta chains reported below all come from one sample, sequenced in a study of shared clonotypes between healthy human individuals. This table comes from immunoSEQ multiplex PCR, and its TCRdb copy is limited to in-frame clones, with some not included. The sample carries about 1.1 million clones, around 78% recorded once. Sequenced input: memory CD4+ T cells from PBMCs. Subset in this sample: CD45RA-negative fraction. Receptors were obtained from a man aged 18 to 35 in good health. Some clones in this sample may be carry-over from other donors' samples.

This clone was detected only a few times. Given a much more abundant clone one base away, this may be a read error. The identical CDR3 is also encoded by other nucleotide sequences in the sample. This rearrangement joins TRBV30 to TRBJ1-5; D not resolved. Deletions cut 0 bases from V and 2 bases from J, with 5 bases between. The CDR3 covers 13 residues. From germline, CDR1 is GTSNPN and CDR2 SVGIG (reference sequence). The CDR3 nucleotides are TGTGCCTGGAGTGTAACGGGCAATCAGCCCCAGCATTTT. This gives the protein CAWSVTGNQPQHF.

This clone was observed a handful of times. The chain uses TRBV28 and TRBJ2-5; D unclear. In germline, CDR1 is MDHEN, CDR2 SYDVKM. This CDR3 is 14 amino acids long. The V end lost 6 bases, the J end lost 2 bases, and 13 bases lay between the germline ends. The DNA of the CDR3 is TGTGCCAGCAGCACAAAAAATGGGCAAGAGACCCAGTACTTC. This translates into CASSTKNGQETQYF.

The chain combines TRBV19 with TRBJ2-3; 9 nucleotides agree with TRBD1. V lost 3 bases, J lost 4 bases, and 17 bases stayed unmatched. Looked up from germline, CDR1 is LNHDA and CDR2 is SQIVND (reference sequence). The CDR3 has 19 amino acids. CDR3 protein: CASSMGRDRAFTWSDTQYF. The DNA of the CDR3 is TGTGCCAGTAGTATGGGCCGGGACAGGGCGTTCACCTGGTCAGATACGCAGTATTTT.

The chain has TRBV4-1 and TRBJ1-3; D uncertain. CDR1 and CDR2 from the germline V gene are MGHRA and YSYEKL. Trimming pared 4 bases from V and 2 bases from J, leaving 12 bases between. The CDR3 length is 15 residues. The CDR3 DNA is TGCGCCAGCAGCCGGTGGACGGGGACTGGAAACACCATATATTTT. This sequence encodes CASSRWTGTGNTIYF.

The genes are TRBV18 and TRBJ1-1; unclear D gene. Germline-derived CDR1 and CDR2 are KGHSH and LQKENI. This CDR3 has 15 residues. The V and J ends lost 5 bases and 1 base respectively, with 14 bases between them. The CDR3 reads CASSFLAGRNTEAFF. CDR3 nucleotides: TGTGCCAGCTCATTTCTCGCAGGCCGGAACACTGAAGCTTTCTTT.

This chain uses TRBV30 with TRBJ2-7; D possibly uses TRBD1 or TRBD2 (6 bases each). The CDR3 has 14 residues. V lost 3 bases, J lost 3 bases, and 15 bases lay in between. CDR1 GTSNPN and CDR2 SVGIG come from the germline V gene (reference sequence). CDR3: CAWRSRGPLYEQYF. CDR3 in DNA: TGTGCCTGGAGGTCCCGGGGGCCCCTCTACGAGCAGTACTTC.

Comment on this clone: The same CDR3 can be traced to other DNA sequences in this sample. The chain's CDR3 is CASSYGTGELFF. The CDR3, as DNA: TGTGCCAGCAGTTATGGAACCGGGGAGCTGTTTTTT. This chain connects TRBV6-5 to TRBJ2-2; D remains ambiguous. The germline V and J ends were trimmed by 3 bases and 5 bases, with 4 bases remaining between them. The CDR3 is made up of 12 amino acids. The germline V gene has CDR1 MNHEY and CDR2 SVGAGI.

V gene TRBV28 combines with J gene TRBJ1-1, with TRBD1 matching 7 bases. This CDR3 spans 15 amino acids. The germline V gene encodes CDR1 MDHEN and CDR2 SYDVKM. V was clipped by 4 bases and J by 0 bases; unmatched bases: 5. CDR3 DNA sequence: TGTGCCAGCAGTTCGAGGGACAGCCTGAACACTGAAGCTTTCTTT. Protein: CASSSRDSLNTEAFF.

The V gene is TRBV5-4, the J gene TRBJ2-7; D assignment may be TRBD1 or TRBD2 (6 bases each). Germline CDR1 SGHNT, CDR2 YYREEE (reference sequence). V lost 1 base, J lost 5 bases, and 10 bases lay in between. The CDR3 totals 13 residues. The CDR3 loop reads CASSLNREDEQYF. The CDR3 region has the DNA TGTGCCAGCAGCTTGAACAGGGAGGACGAGCAGTACTTC.

The chain joins TRBV29-1 to TRBJ2-5, with a tentative D call TRBD1 (6 bases). Looked up from germline, CDR1 is SQVTM and CDR2 is ANQGSEA. This CDR3 has 15 amino acids. V was cut by 2 bases and J by 0 bases, with 13 bases left in between. CDR3 amino acids: CSVESTGWYQETQYF. CDR3 bases: TGCAGCGTTGAAAGTACAGGGTGGTACCAAGAGACCCAGTACTTC.

The chain has TRBV28 and TRBJ2-1; D gene ambiguous. The CDR3 consists of 15 residues. In germline, CDR1 is MDHEN, CDR2 SYDVKM. Trimming shortened V by 6 bases and J by 0 bases, and 12 bases separated the two germline ends. CDR3 region: CASSSGSSSYNEQFF. For the CDR3, the DNA is TGTGCCAGCAGCTCGGGCTCAAGCTCCTACAATGAGCAGTTCTTC.

This chain connects TRBV5-1 to TRBJ1-1, with TRBD1 as a possible D gene (5 bases). The V gene lost 0 bases and the J gene lost 5 bases, with 14 bases spanning the gap. In germline, CDR1 is SGHRS, CDR2 YFSETQ. The CDR3 is made up of 15 amino acids. CDR3 amino acids: CASSLAGNGGTEAFF. CDR3 in DNA: TGCGCCAGCAGCTTGGCTGGTAACGGGGGGACTGAAGCTTTCTTT.

The chain uses TRBV9 and TRBJ2-3; weak D call: TRBD2 (6 bases). This CDR3 is 16 amino acids long. The V and J ends lost 0 bases and 2 bases respectively, with 13 bases between them. CDR1 and CDR2 (germline): SGDLS, YYNGEE. CDR3 sequence: CASSVAPSELTDTQYF. As DNA, the CDR3 is TGTGCCAGCAGCGTAGCTCCTAGCGAGCTCACAGATACGCAGTATTTT.

CDR3 sequence: CASSGSRGNTEAFF. CDR3 nucleotides: TGTGCCAGCAGTGGGAGCAGGGGAAACACTGAAGCTTTCTTT. The chain carries TRBV2 and TRBJ1-1; TRBD1 might be the D (6 bases). The CDR3 spans 14 residues. Germline values: CDR1 SNHLY, CDR2 FYNNEI. V lost 4 bases to trimming and J lost 2 bases, with 11 bases between them.